This is a list of T cell receptor beta chains from one sample in a study of post-analysis software for immune sequencing data. TCRdb reprocessed the PCR reads via MiXCR and lists one record per CDR3 protein. The table shows some 690,000 distinct CDR3 sequences, with roughly 29% occurring only once. Sequencing input: blood. These receptors originate from a girl between 5 and 17 years old with multiple sclerosis. Both conserved end residues are part of each CDR3. A D gene is named only where the DNA matches it firmly. Size is omitted from some rows. Given values are once, few, many or a class for expanded clones.

clone_size j_call v_call d_call cdr3_nt cdr3_aa
few TRBJ2-3 TRBV10-3 TRBD2 TGTGCCATCAGTGATTCGGGGACTAGCCATACGCAGTATTTT CAISDSGTSHTQYF
- TRBJ2-3 TRBV5-1 TRBD2 TGCGCCAGCAGGGCTAGCGGGAGCCCAGATACGCAGTATTTT CASRASGSPDTQYF
- TRBJ2-3 TRBV10-3 - TGTGCCATCAGTGGAACCACGTACGGCACAGATACGCAGTATTTT CAISGTTYGTDTQYF
many TRBJ2-7 TRBV29-1 - TGCAGCGTTGGTCCAGGAGACTACGAGCAGTACTTC CSVGPGDYEQYF
few TRBJ1-3 TRBV7-2 - TGTGCCAGCAGCTTATGGGGCTCTGGAAACACCATATATTTT CASSLWGSGNTIYF
- TRBJ2-7 TRBV7-2 - TGTGCCAGCAGCTTAGAAGGGCCAGCGTCCTCCTACGAGCAGTACTTC CASSLEGPASSYEQYF
few TRBJ2-5 TRBV2 - TGTGCCAGCATAGGGGGGGCGGAGACCCAGTACTTC CASIGGAETQYF
- TRBJ1-4 TRBV2 TRBD1 TGTGCCAGCAGGGTCGAGGGGGCGACTAATGAAAAACTGTTTTTT CASRVEGATNEKLFF
- TRBJ2-7 TRBV7-2 TRBD1 TGTGCCAGCAGCCCCCAAACCGGGACAGCCTCCTACGAGCAGTACTTC CASSPQTGTASYEQYF
few TRBJ2-2 TRBV4-3 - TGCGCCAGCAGCCAATCACACGGGCGGGCCACCGGGGAGCTGTTTTTT CASSQSHGRATGELFF
few TRBJ2-3 TRBV25-1 - TGTGCCAGCACTTTAGGCGAGCCAGGTACGCAGTATTTT CASTLGEPGTQYF
- TRBJ2-1 TRBV27 - TGTGCCAGCAGTCCGTCACAGGGCGAGATTTCCGATGAGCAGTTCTTC CASSPSQGEISDEQFF
- TRBJ2-1 TRBV28 - TGTGCCAGCAGCCCCAGTCCTGGGCGCGGGGAGCAGTTCTTC CASSPSPGRGEQFF
few TRBJ1-4 TRBV5-1 - TGCGCCAGCGGCCGGATCGGGGTTAATGAAAAACTGTTTTTT CASGRIGVNEKLFF
- TRBJ1-5 TRBV4-2 - TGTGCCAGCAGCCAAGTAGGCCGGGACAATCAGCCCCAGCATTTT CASSQVGRDNQPQHF
few TRBJ2-7 TRBV20-1 - TGCAGTGCTAACCGGGACAGCGGGACCTACGAGCAGTACTTC CSANRDSGTYEQYF
- TRBJ1-2 TRBV20-1 TRBD1 TGCAGTGCTGGGCGAACAGACAGGGGGCTTGGCTACACCTTC CSAGRTDRGLGYTF
- TRBJ2-2 TRBV29-1 - TGCAGCGTTGTTGGGCAGGGAAACACCGGGGAGCTGTTTTTT CSVVGQGNTGELFF
- TRBJ1-1 TRBV12-3/TRBV12-4 - TGTGCCAGCAGTTTCCCGGGGGAGGGGCAGGGCACTGAAGCTTTCTTT CASSFPGEGQGTEAFF
- TRBJ1-1 TRBV12-3/TRBV12-4 TRBD1 TGTGCCAGCAGCCCTGGGACAGTTGAAGCTTTCTTT CASSPGTVEAFF
- TRBJ2-7 TRBV28 TRBD1 TGTGCCAGCACCTGGGACAGGATTAACGAGCAGTACTTC CASTWDRINEQYF
- TRBJ1-6 TRBV27 TRBD1 TGTGCCAGCGGCCGGGACAGGGACAATTCACCCCTCCACTTT CASGRDRDNSPLHF
- TRBJ2-2 TRBV9 - TGTGCCGTGGGGGCAGGGGCGGCCGGGGAGCTGTTTTTT CAVGAGAAGELFF
few TRBJ2-7 TRBV12-3/TRBV12-4 - TGTGCCAGCAGTTTCTCCCGTCGCCGACGAGACGAGCAGTACTTC CASSFSRRRRDEQYF
few TRBJ2-7 TRBV7-9 - TGTGCCAGCAGCCGAATCACAGGTGACGAGCAGTACTTC CASSRITGDEQYF
few TRBJ1-2 TRBV7-9 - TGTGCCAGCACCAGGGACCGTAGGGGCTACACCTTC CASTRDRRGYTF
many TRBJ2-7 TRBV7-2 - TGTGCCAGCAGCTTAGCTGCGGATTTGGGCTACGAGCAGTACTTC CASSLAADLGYEQYF